These T cell receptor beta chains were read from a single sample in a study of shared clonotypes between healthy human individuals. The repertoire was sequenced with immunoSEQ multiplex PCR; TCRdb's copy has only in-frame clones and lacks some. This sample has hundreds of thousands of clones, with around 96% found just once. The sample consisted of naive CD8+ T cells sorted from blood. The receptors were sampled from a man younger than 45 in good health. Both conserved end residues are part of each CDR3. The D gene is left open where the match is weak. Size is omitted from some rows. Given values are once, few, many or a class for expanded clones.

TRBV14	TRBD1	-	TRBJ1-2	CASSQPGQRLDGYTF	TGTGCCAGCAGCCAACCGGGACAGCGACTCGATGGCTACACCTTC
TRBV10-1	-	once	TRBJ2-7	CASSEASGYEQYF	TGCGCCAGCAGTGAGGCAAGCGGCTACGAGCAGTACTTC
TRBV29-1	-	-	TRBJ2-3	CSVEDLAISTDTQYF	TGCAGCGTTGAAGATCTGGCCATCAGCACAGATACGCAGTATTTT
TRBV9	-	-	TRBJ2-2	CASSVEILGRFRGELFF	TGTGCCAGCAGCGTAGAAATCCTTGGGCGGTTCCGTGGGGAGCTGTTTTTT
TRBV6-5	-	-	TRBJ2-1	CASSYFPASFNEQFF	TGTGCCAGCAGTTACTTCCCTGCGTCATTCAATGAGCAGTTCTTC
TRBV7-9	-	-	TRBJ2-1	CAGDRYGPGDEQFF	TGTGCCGGCGATCGCTACGGTCCTGGGGATGAGCAGTTCTTC
TRBV2	-	-	TRBJ2-1	CASRGKVNEQFF	TGTGCCAGCAGGGGCAAGGTCAATGAGCAGTTCTTC
TRBV18	-	-	TRBJ1-2	CASSPGSNGYTF	TGTGCCAGCTCACCAGGGTCTAACGGCTACACCTTC
TRBV4-3	-	-	TRBJ2-7	CASSQESRDTGHYEQYF	TGCGCCAGCAGCCAAGAGTCCCGGGACACAGGACACTACGAGCAGTACTTC
TRBV14	-	-	TRBJ2-7	CASSQGGNLVSYF	TGTGCCAGCAGCCAAGGTGGAAACTTGGTTTCGTACTTC
TRBV5-1	TRBD1	-	TRBJ1-1	CASSDRWHTEAFF	TGCGCCAGCTCGGACAGGTGGCACACTGAAGCTTTCTTT
TRBV5-1	TRBD1	-	TRBJ2-3	CASSLGRQGTDTQYF	TGCGCCAGCAGCTTGGGACGACAGGGTACAGATACGCAGTATTTT
TRBV28	-	-	TRBJ2-6	CASSPGQTSSGANVLTF	TGTGCCAGCAGTCCGGGACAGACTAGCTCTGGGGCCAACGTCCTGACTTTC
TRBV7-9	-	-	TRBJ1-3	CASSLGGNTIYF	TGTGCCAGCAGCTTGGGGGGAAACACCATATATTTT
TRBV29-1	-	-	TRBJ2-5	CSARGGVEGTQYF	TGCAGCGCCCGAGGGGGGGTTGAAGGGACCCAGTACTTC
TRBV5-5	TRBD2	-	TRBJ2-3	CASSLAWLAVTDTQYF	TGTGCCAGCAGCTTGGCCTGGCTAGCGGTAACAGATACGCAGTATTTT
TRBV29-1	-	-	TRBJ2-1	CSVEEGTYNEQFF	TGCAGCGTTGAAGAGGGTACCTACAATGAGCAGTTCTTC
TRBV13	TRBD1	-	TRBJ1-1	CASSLGTGGLMNTEAFF	TGTGCCAGCAGCTTAGGAACAGGGGGCCTCATGAACACTGAAGCTTTCTTT
TRBV11-2	-	-	TRBJ2-7	CASSLWDGIYEQYF	TGTGCCAGCAGCCTTTGGGACGGAATCTACGAGCAGTACTTC
TRBV5-1	-	-	TRBJ2-3	CASSSHSGITDTQYF	TGCGCCAGCAGCTCACATAGCGGTATCACAGATACGCAGTATTTT
TRBV27	TRBD2	-	TRBJ2-1	CASRRGTSGMYWNEQFF	TGTGCCAGCAGGCGAGGGACTAGCGGGATGTATTGGAATGAGCAGTTCTTC
TRBV27	-	-	TRBJ2-3	CASSFRGFTDTQYF	TGTGCCAGCAGTTTTCGGGGGTTCACAGATACGCAGTATTTT
TRBV6-5	-	-	TRBJ1-1	CASSYGAREAFF	TGTGCCAGCAGTTACGGGGCACGGGAAGCTTTCTTT
TRBV2	-	-	TRBJ2-5	CASSDGNSQETQYF	TGTGCCAGCAGTGATGGGAATTCCCAAGAGACCCAGTACTTC
TRBV29-1	-	-	TRBJ1-2	CSVFTTIYGYTF	TGCAGCGTTTTCACAACGATCTATGGCTACACCTTC